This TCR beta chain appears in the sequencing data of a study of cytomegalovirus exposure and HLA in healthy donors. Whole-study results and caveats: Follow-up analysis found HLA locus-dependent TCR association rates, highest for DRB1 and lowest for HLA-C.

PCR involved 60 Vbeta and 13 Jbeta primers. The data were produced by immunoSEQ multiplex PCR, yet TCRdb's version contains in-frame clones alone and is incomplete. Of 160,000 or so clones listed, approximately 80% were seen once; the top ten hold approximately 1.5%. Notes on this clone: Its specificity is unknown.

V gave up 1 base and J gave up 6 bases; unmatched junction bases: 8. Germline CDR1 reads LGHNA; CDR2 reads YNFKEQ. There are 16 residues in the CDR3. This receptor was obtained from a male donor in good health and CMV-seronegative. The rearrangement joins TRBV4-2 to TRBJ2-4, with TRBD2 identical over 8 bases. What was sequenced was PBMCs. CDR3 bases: TGTGCCAGCAGCCAAGGGGGGCGGGGGGAGGGAAACATTCAGTACTTC. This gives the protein CASSQGGRGEGNIQYF.